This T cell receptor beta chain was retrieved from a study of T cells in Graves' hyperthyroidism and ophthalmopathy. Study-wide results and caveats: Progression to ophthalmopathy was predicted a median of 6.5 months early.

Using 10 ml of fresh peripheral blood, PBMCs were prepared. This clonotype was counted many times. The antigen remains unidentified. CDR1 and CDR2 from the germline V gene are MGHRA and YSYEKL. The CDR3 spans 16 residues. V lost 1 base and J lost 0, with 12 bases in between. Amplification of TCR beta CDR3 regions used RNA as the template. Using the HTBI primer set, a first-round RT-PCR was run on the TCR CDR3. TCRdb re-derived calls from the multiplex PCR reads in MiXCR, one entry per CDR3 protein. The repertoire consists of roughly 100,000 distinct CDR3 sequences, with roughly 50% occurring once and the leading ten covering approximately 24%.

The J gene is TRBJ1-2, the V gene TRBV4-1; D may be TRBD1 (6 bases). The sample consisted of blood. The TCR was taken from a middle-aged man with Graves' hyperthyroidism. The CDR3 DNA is TGCGCCAGCAGCCAAGTGGGGGCGGAAGCTAACTATGGCTACACCTTC. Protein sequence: CASSQVGAEANYGYTF.